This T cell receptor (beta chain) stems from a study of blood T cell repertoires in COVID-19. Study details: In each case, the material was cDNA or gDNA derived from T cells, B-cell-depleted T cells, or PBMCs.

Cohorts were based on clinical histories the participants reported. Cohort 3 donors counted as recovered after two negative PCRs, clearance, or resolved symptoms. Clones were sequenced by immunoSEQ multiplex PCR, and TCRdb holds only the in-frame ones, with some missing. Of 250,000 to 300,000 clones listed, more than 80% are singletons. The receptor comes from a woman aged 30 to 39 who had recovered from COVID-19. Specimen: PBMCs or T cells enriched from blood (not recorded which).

The CDR3 coding sequence is TGTGCCAGCAGCCGGGACAGGGACAACACTGAAGCTTTCTTT. Translated, it gives CASSRDRDNTEAFF. The chain recombines TRBV5-4 with TRBJ1-1; 9 nucleotides align to TRBD1. The trim removed 4 bases at V and 2 bases at J, leaving 3 bases unmatched. This CDR3 spans 14 amino acids. The germline V gene has CDR1 SGHNT and CDR2 YYREEE (reference sequence).